This TCR beta chain was identified during a study of blood T cells in healthy people across ages (dated by TCRdb to between 2015 and 2016). About the study as a whole: In model experiments, template switching captured about one uniquely barcoded TCR beta cDNA molecule for every two T cells. Using deep sequencing normalized with unique cDNA molecular identifiers, the study measured how TCR beta repertoire diversity changes with age. Donors were grouped into four age groups: young (average approximately 16 years), middle-aged (39), aged (around 60) and long-lived (approximately 75). For two donors (one aged 18 to 30 and one aged 80 or older), the study analyzed two additional independent replicas of 1 million unique cDNA reads from the same blood draw. Study-level results and caveats: Observed TCR beta diversity per million T cells fell roughly linearly with age, and a significant reduction was already apparent by age roughly 40. Estimates of total diversity based on one million sequenced T cells were considered lower bounds and underestimates. A strong correlation was found between observed TCR beta diversity and the percentage of naive T cells measured by flow cytometry. Because donor CMV infection status was unknown, age-related changes in expanded clonotypes were potentially confounded. Compared with the aged group, more naive CD4+ T cells, fewer expanded clones and increased TCR diversity were shown by the long-lived group, suggesting age selection. Conclusive comparison of naive and antigen-experienced compartments was prevented by the profiling of bulk unsorted PBMCs.

Trimming at the junction amounts to 6 bases on V and 4 bases on J, and the germline ends lie 15 bases apart. CDR1 and CDR2 are read off the germline V gene (reference sequence) as MNHEY and SMNVEV. Counted from cysteine to phenylalanine, this CDR3 has 15 amino acids. This entry keeps only the CDR3 DNA: 45 bases, framed from base 1. As to this clonotype: Its target antigen remains unknown. Per-base qualities were not stored, and no clone one base away is much larger.

Receptors were amplified or captured by 5' RACE. TCRdb records Illumina HiSeq 2500 as the sequencer. The second PCR ran for roughly 6 to 11 cycles and used a J-beta primer mix along with a sample-barcoded 5' primer. A template-switch 5' adaptor carrying 12 random nucleotides introduced a unique molecular identifier onto each TCR beta cDNA molecule. Each sample yielded at least 3 million CDR3-containing paired-end reads. First-strand cDNA was synthesized from all RNA with the Mint cDNA synthesis kit, primed by a TRBC-specific oligonucleotide. All cDNA was treated with uracil-DNA glycosylase and then went through a first 18-cycle PCR with the universal primers M1SS and BC2_uni_R. In the original analysis: For normalization, 1 million high-quality reads, each with a distinct molecular identifier, were randomly selected from each sample. Reads with shared molecular identifiers were discarded instead of being binned into consensus sequences. MiTCR, run with a Q25 quality threshold and the strictest error-elimination algorithm, handled CDR3 identification, clonotype clustering and error correction. A nonparametric unseen species model with Euler transformation was used to estimate a lower bound on total TCR beta diversity. The raw public reads went through TCRdb reprocessing: fastp at Q25, MiXCR clone calling, in-frame beta chains kept. Every entry covers one CDR3 protein and lists the most common genes and DNA from its rows. It is TCRdb's table, rather than the study itself, that gives the V and J calls and clone size. The sample table lists 600,000 to 1,000,000 distinct CDR3 sequences, around 25% of them with a count of one. Of the sample, around 3.6% falls within the top ten clones.

The donors were a few dozen Caucasian individuals from Russia, aged roughly 6 to 100 years, who were systemically healthy. Each donor gave 8.5 to 10 milliliters of peripheral blood, collected into EDTA-treated Vacutainer tubes. Ficoll-Paque density-gradient centrifugation was used to isolate PBMCs, with at least 6.5 million obtained per sample. Total RNA was extracted from PBMCs with Trizol reagent, with at least 6 micrograms obtained per sample. Naive CD45RAhigh/CD27high T cell percentages were measured by flow cytometry on a PBMC aliquot from every donor. The same sample was also studied in work on T cells of mothers and their children. Drawing on the second study: Donors were nine systemically healthy Caucasian individuals: three mothers and their six children. cDNA synthesis used all of the extracted RNA, with roughly 1.5 ug of RNA in each 15 ul reaction. In the second PCR, sample barcodes and 2-4 random nucleotides were introduced via the M1S primer. More than 9 million TCR beta CDR3 reads were obtained from each mother, and several million reads were obtained from each child. TCR recombination output is similarly shaped by thymic selection in related and unrelated pairs, with a minor effect exerted by inherited differences. Related mother-child pairs always showed normalized repertoire overlap that was slightly higher than in unrelated mother-child pairs, though the difference was never significant. With a sensitivity of approximately 92 clones per million clonotypes, no persistent microchimeric T cell clones were detected. The study used deep NGS to compare TCR beta repertoires of mothers and children, seeking features distinguishing related mother-child pairs from unrelated individuals. The mean age was 40 +/- 4 years for the mothers and about 10 +/- 4 years for the children. After adapter ligation was performed with NEBNext reagents, the libraries were sequenced on an Illumina HiSeq 2000 with 100+100 nt paired-end reads. To prevent cross-contamination, the mother and child libraries were prepared a month apart and were sequenced in separate runs. Between about 500,000 and 2,300,000 distinct TCR beta clonotypes were identified per donor. Naive TCR beta clonotypes were estimated from low-frequency clonotypes matched to each donor's FACS-determined naive share, without sorting.

The sequence is built from TRBV27 and TRBJ2-2; possibly the D gene is TRBD1, per 5 matching bases. This receptor was identified in a boy younger than 18 in good health. What was sequenced was blood. This receptor has the CDR3 CASRPGRVGTGELFF. The DNA sequence is TGTGCCAGCAGGCCCGGCAGGGTGGGCACCGGGGAGCTGTTTTTT.